These T cell receptor beta chains were read from a single sample in a study of Ad26.COV2.S vaccination and SARS-CoV-2 variants. The assay was immunoSEQ multiplex PCR, and TCRdb's table has in-frame clones only and misses some. The profile shows 300,000 to 400,000 clones, 88% of them singletons. Sequencing used peripheral blood, obtained in a trial of Ad26.COV2.S vaccine versus placebo. The source is a person between 18 and 59 years old who received the Ad26.COV2.S COVID-19 vaccine or a placebo. CDR3s include the opening cysteine and the closing phenylalanine or tryptophan. D genes are given only for firm matches. Expanded clones are given a class, and other clones once, few, many or no size at all.

CDR3 protein,CDR3 DNA,J gene,clone size,CDR3 length,V gene,D gene
CASSLLTGGPSETQYF,TGCGCCAGCAGCTTGTTGACAGGGGGCCCGTCAGAGACCCAGTACTTC,TRBJ2-5,few,16,TRBV5-1,TRBD1
CASHGDTDTQYF,TGTGCCAGCCACGGCGACACAGATACGCAGTATTTT,TRBJ2-3,.,12,TRBV28,.
CASSLVGANYGYTF,TGTGCCAGCAGTTTGGTAGGTGCTAACTATGGCTACACCTTC,TRBJ1-2,few,14,TRBV28,.
CASSLVAASYEQYF,TGTGCCAGCAGCTTAGTAGCAGCCTCCTACGAGCAGTACTTC,TRBJ2-7,.,14,TRBV7-2,.
CASSLDGSYNSPLHF,TGTGCCAGCAGCTTAGATGGAAGTTATAATTCACCCCTCCACTTT,TRBJ1-6,.,15,TRBV7-9,.
CASSLRQGPAEEKLFF,TGTGCCAGCAGCCTTCGACAGGGACCAGCAGAAGAAAAACTGTTTTTT,TRBJ1-4,.,16,TRBV5-4,TRBD1
CASSYGVGRKGLAASYEQYF,TGTGCCAGCAGCTACGGGGTGGGACGGAAGGGACTAGCGGCCTCCTACGAGCAGTACTTC,TRBJ2-7,.,20,TRBV5-5,TRBD2
CASKSRLAGTNEQFF,TGCGCCAGCAAATCCCGACTAGCGGGAACAAATGAGCAGTTCTTC,TRBJ2-1,.,15,TRBV5-1,TRBD2
CASSLGWTGETGELFF,TGTGCCAGCAGCTTAGGTTGGACAGGGGAAACCGGGGAGCTGTTTTTT,TRBJ2-2,.,16,TRBV5-5,TRBD1
CSVAPDRSGNTIYF,TGCAGCGTTGCCCCGGACAGGTCTGGAAACACCATATATTTT,TRBJ1-3,.,14,TRBV29-1,TRBD1
CASSFRQGDEQFF,TGCGCCAGCAGCTTCAGGCAGGGGGATGAGCAGTTCTTC,TRBJ2-1,.,13,TRBV5-1,TRBD1
CASRPRKSGANVLTF,TGTGCCAGCAGACCCAGGAAGTCTGGGGCCAACGTCCTGACTTTC,TRBJ2-6,.,15,TRBV6-5,.
CASSLGGKYQPQHF,TGTGCCAGCAGCTTAGGGGGTAAATATCAGCCCCAGCATTTT,TRBJ1-5,.,14,TRBV7-9,.
CASSSVDRGYGYTF,TGTGCCAGCAGTTCCGTAGACAGGGGGTATGGCTACACCTTC,TRBJ1-2,.,14,TRBV28,TRBD1
CASSSAAAGISSGNTIYF,TGCGCCAGCAGCTCCGCCGCAGCCGGCATAAGCTCTGGAAACACCATATATTTT,TRBJ1-3,.,18,TRBV4-1,.
CASRASGRGSYEQYF,TGTGCCAGCAGGGCGAGCGGGAGAGGGTCCTACGAGCAGTACTTC,TRBJ2-7,.,15,TRBV28,TRBD2
CASSVDSALGSPLHF,TGTGCCAGCAGCGTAGACTCGGCCCTGGGTTCACCCCTCCACTTT,TRBJ1-6,.,15,TRBV9,.
CASSPHRNRETSYGYTF,TGTGCCAGCAGTCCCCACCGCAACAGGGAAACCTCCTATGGCTACACCTTC,TRBJ1-2,.,17,TRBV28,.